This TCR beta chain was observed in a study of control samples from healthy donors and cancer patients (dated by TCRdb to between 2020 and 2021). Library creation used the immunoSEQ multiplex PCR assay. The clones in this table, taken by TCRdb from immuneACCESS, are in-frame only. Not every clone is retained; where verified, under half of the shortfall comes from an unresolved V gene, and the cause of the rest is unknown. The sample has 55,000 to 90,000 clones on record, 84% of them singletons. The top ten clones comprise under 30% of the sample. Inclusive of the bounding cysteine and phenylalanine, the CDR3 is 14 residues long. This entry keeps only the CDR3 DNA: 42 bases, framed from base 1. The junction shows trimming of 10 bases on V and 2 bases on J, plus 15 bases between the germline ends. The germline V gene gives CDR1 as SNHLY and CDR2 as FYNNEI. This clone was counted a few times. Its cognate antigen has yet to be identified. No base-level quality is on record; no much larger clone is a single base apart.

Sequencing input: blood. The chain is assembled from TRBV2 and TRBJ1-5, with no confident D gene call. This clonotype originated in a man in his forties or fifties in good health. Here is the DNA: TGTGCCACGTCATCCCGGGTTGGCAATCAGCCCCAGCATTTT. Its protein product is CATSSRVGNQPQHF.